This TCR beta chain comes out of a study of T cells in Graves' hyperthyroidism and ophthalmopathy. Notes on the study in general: Progression to ophthalmopathy was predicted a median of approximately 6.4 months early.

With 1 base removed from V and 0 bases from J, the gap between germline ends came to 13 bases. This CDR3 is 16 amino acids long. Germline values: CDR1 MGHRA, CDR2 YSYEKL. This clonotype has at least ten counts. Its antigen is as yet unknown. From RNA transcripts, TCR beta CDR3 regions were amplified. The TCR CDR3 first-round RT-PCR relied on the HTBI primer set. TCRdb reprocessed the multiplex PCR reads via MiXCR and lists one record per CDR3 protein. The repertoire holds 640,000 or so distinct CDR3 sequences, with under 15% as singletons. This TCR derives from a woman aged 35 to 49 with Graves' ophthalmopathy. The rearrangement uses TRBV4-1 and TRBJ2-7; possibly TRBD2 for D (6 bases). What was sequenced was blood. The DNA of the CDR3 is TGCGCCAGCAGCCAAGGGGGAACGACTAGCTCCTACGAGCAGTACTTC. Translated, it gives CASSQGGTTSSYEQYF.